This TCR beta chain was sequenced in a study of T-cell reconstitution after alpha-beta-depleted transplantation in children. Researchers prepared the TCRbeta library using unique molecular identifiers, the study reports. TCRdb itself ran the PCR reads through MiXCR, one entry per CDR3 protein. The data show hundreds of thousands of distinct CDR3 sequences, approximately 9% seen once. This clonotype was seen repeatedly, ten times or more. This CDR3 is built from 13 residues. Trimming left V 5 bases short and J 0 bases short, with 8 bases between. This sample comprised PBMCs from the stem cell graft donor, obtained from the stem cell graft. The chain has TRBV12-3 or TRBV12-4 and TRBJ2-7; D unclear. The sequence came from a human donor who donated a stem cell graft to a child with acute lymphoblastic leukemia. The CDR3: CASSSTFSYEQYF. The CDR3 coding sequence is TGTGCCAGCAGTAGTACCTTCTCCTACGAGCAGTACTTC.